The T cell receptor beta chain under discussion was sequenced for a study of regulatory T cells in long-lasting Graves disease. General study results and limits: With 2,500 to 3,500 shared public clonotypes, persistent patients exceeded new patients, who shared about a thousand.

About this clonotype itself: Its antigen remains unidentified.

The CDR3 is 14 residues long. CDR1 is LNHDA and CDR2 is SQIVND in the germline V gene (reference sequence). V lost 3 bases and J lost 3; bases outside the gene matches: 4. Researchers made TCR beta libraries by using iRepertoire HTBI primers and running Arm-PCR on CDR3 regions. In the authors' workflow: Detected in the samples were 55 to 65 TRBV and about 15 TRBJ segments. In TCRdb, the multiplex PCR reads were re-called with MiXCR into one record per CDR3 protein. TCRdb, not the original authors, processed these V and J calls. The sample shows 450,000 to 600,000 distinct CDR3 sequences, roughly 13% of them seen only once. The time point denotes: newly diagnosed GD, antithyroid drugs for less than 3 months. RNA from PBMCs was the source of the TCR library. Another study also made use of these data, one on T cells in Graves' hyperthyroidism and ophthalmopathy. That source notes: HTBI primers were the set used in a first-round RT-PCR of the TCR CDR3.

This TCR derives from a man aged 25 to 40 with Graves disease. V usage is TRBV19 and J usage is TRBJ2-5, with 7 bases matching TRBD2. The source material was peripheral blood mononuclear cells (PBMCs), sampled at new diagnosis, from a patient treated with antithyroid drugs. CDR3 amino acids: CASSIRDYKETQYF. The CDR3, as DNA: TGTGCCAGTAGTATCCGGGACTATAAAGAGACCCAGTACTTC. Combining the CDR3 with reference TRBV19 and TRBJ2-5 gives the whole variable domain DGGITQSPKYLFRKEGQNVTLSCEQNLNHDAMYWYRQDPGQGLRLIYYSQIVNDFQKGDIAEGYSVSREKKESFPLTVTSAQKNPTAFYLCASSIRDYKETQYFGPGTRLLVL.